This TCR beta chain is from a study of regulatory T cells in long-lasting Graves disease. Findings and caveats of the study: Gene preferences differed: TRBV28, TRBJ1-2, TRBJ2-5 in persistent cases.

Time point denoted: persistent/refractory GD, antithyroid drugs over 5 years with positive TRAb. From RNA extracted from PBMCs, the TCR library was made. Arm-PCR of CDR3 regions and iRepertoire HTBI primers were the basis on which TCR beta libraries were built. In TCRdb, the multiplex PCR reads were re-called with MiXCR into one record per CDR3 protein. The sample consists of nearly 350,000 distinct CDR3 sequences, 20% of them appearing once. This clonotype was recorded at least ten times. What it binds is unknown. Germline assignment: CDR1 SGHAT and CDR2 FQNNGV. V lost 1 base, J lost 1 base, and 10 bases lay in between. The CDR3 contains 15 residues.

The sample was peripheral blood mononuclear cells (PBMCs), taken when the disease was refractory, from a patient treated with antithyroid drugs. The sequence came from a female donor with Graves disease. The rearrangement links TRBV11-2 to TRBJ1-1; D gene ambiguous. CDR3: CASSLGEGTNTEAFF. The CDR3 DNA sequence: TGTGCCAGCAGCTTAGGAGAGGGAACGAACACTGAAGCTTTCTTT. The full variable domain, completed using reference TRBV11-2 and TRBJ1-1, is EAGVAQSPRYKIIEKRQSVAFWCNPISGHATLYWYQQILGQGPKLLIQFQNNGVVDDSQLPKDRFSAERLKGVDSTLKIQPAKLEDSAVYLCASSLGEGTNTEAFFGQGTRLTVV.